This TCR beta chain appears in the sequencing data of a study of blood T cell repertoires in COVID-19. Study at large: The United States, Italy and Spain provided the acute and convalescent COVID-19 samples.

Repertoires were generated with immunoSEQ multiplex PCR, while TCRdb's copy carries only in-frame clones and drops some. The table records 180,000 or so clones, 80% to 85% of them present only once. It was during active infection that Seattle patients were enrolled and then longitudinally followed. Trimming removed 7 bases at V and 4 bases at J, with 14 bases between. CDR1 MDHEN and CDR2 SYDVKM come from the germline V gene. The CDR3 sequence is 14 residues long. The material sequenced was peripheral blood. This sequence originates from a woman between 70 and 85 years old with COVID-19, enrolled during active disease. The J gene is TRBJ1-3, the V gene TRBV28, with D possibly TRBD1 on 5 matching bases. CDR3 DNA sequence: TGTGCCAGCACCCTGGGGGGTTCCGGAAACACCATATATTTT. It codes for CASTLGGSGNTIYF. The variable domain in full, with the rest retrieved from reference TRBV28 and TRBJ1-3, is DVKVTQSSRYLVKRTGEKVFLECVQDMDHENMFWYRQDPGLGLRLIYFSYDVKMKEKGDIPEGYSVSREKKERFSLILESASTNQTSMYLCASTLGGSGNTIYFGEGSWLTVV.